A selection of T cell receptor beta chains follows, all from one sample in a study of spatial heterogeneity in lung cancer. TCRdb re-called the 5' RACE reads with MiXCR, one entry per CDR3 protein. The profile shows about 100,000 distinct CDR3 sequences, 4.4% of them singletons. The sequences come from lung tumor tissue, collected at surgery. The receptors were sampled from a male donor with early-stage non-small cell lung cancer. The CDR3 runs from the conserved cysteine through the conserved F or W. The order of the fields is V gene, J gene, clone size, D gene, CDR3 protein, CDR3 DNA. A D gene is named only where the DNA matches it firmly. The size of a clone is reported for some rows only, either as once, few or many, or as a class for expanded clones.

TRBV7-7	TRBJ2-7	-	-	CASSPGHQYEQYF	TGTGCTAGCAGCCCGGGACACCAATACGAGCAGTACTTC
TRBV5-4	TRBJ2-3	-	TRBD2	CASSLVGTKDTQYF	TGTGCCAGCAGCTTGGTCGGGACTAAAGATACGCAGTATTTT
TRBV6-1	TRBJ2-1	many	-	CASSEGVGGSYNEQFF	TGTGCCAGCAGTGAAGGGGTAGGCGGTTCCTACAATGAGCAGTTCTTC
TRBV4-1	TRBJ2-3	many	-	CASSQEWGTDTQYF	TGCGCCAGCAGCCAAGAGTGGGGCACAGATACGCAGTATTTT
TRBV20-1	TRBJ2-3	many	TRBD2	CSARVFGGSTQYF	TGCAGTGCTAGGGTCTTCGGGGGGAGTACGCAGTATTTT
TRBV6-6	TRBJ2-7	many	TRBD2	CASSQLAGNEQYF	TGTGCCAGCAGTCAACTAGCGGGAAACGAGCAGTACTTC
TRBV7-9	TRBJ1-1	many	-	CASSLALNTEAFF	TGTGCCAGCAGCTTAGCGCTGAACACTGAAGCTTTCTTT
TRBV30	TRBJ2-6	many	-	CAWSAGEPGANVLTF	TGTGCCTGGAGTGCTGGAGAACCTGGGGCCAACGTCCTGACTTTC
TRBV3-1	TRBJ2-3	many	-	CASSQDLVGPDTQYF	TGTGCCAGCAGCCAAGATCTAGTGGGCCCAGATACGCAGTATTTT
TRBV27	TRBJ1-5	many	-	CASRPLGGQPQHF	TGTGCCAGCAGACCGCTAGGGGGTCAGCCCCAGCATTTT
TRBV11-2	TRBJ2-4	many	TRBD2	CASSLDGWGGGKNIQYF	TGTGCCAGCAGCTTAGATGGATGGGGGGGAGGCAAAAACATTCAGTACTTC
TRBV14	TRBJ2-7	many	-	CASSRSNRRTYEQYF	TGTGCCAGCAGCCGGTCCAATCGCCGCACCTACGAGCAGTACTTC
TRBV27	TRBJ2-7	many	-	CASSPGLSSYEQYF	TGTGCCAGCAGTCCAGGACTGAGCTCCTACGAGCAGTACTTC
TRBV21-1	TRBJ1-5	-	-	CAGIRGTQPQHF	TGTGCCGGGATCAGGGGGACTCAGCCCCAGCATTTT
TRBV12-3/TRBV12-4	TRBJ1-5	many	-	CASSNRGNQPQHF	TGTGCCAGCAGTAACAGGGGCAATCAGCCCCAGCATTTT
TRBV7-2	TRBJ2-1	-	-	CASSLKLPGAEGYNEQFF	TGTGCCAGCAGCTTAAAGTTGCCAGGGGCGGAGGGGTACAATGAGCAGTTCTTC
TRBV28	TRBJ1-5	many	-	CASSSPEKPQHF	TGTGCCAGCAGTTCTCCCGAAAAGCCCCAGCATTTT
TRBV7-2	TRBJ2-1	many	TRBD2	CASSLGPSGRRGNEQFF	TGTGCCAGCAGCTTAGGCCCTAGCGGGAGACGGGGCAATGAGCAGTTCTTC
TRBV5-1	TRBJ2-2	many	-	CANPRRTGNTGELFF	TGCGCCAACCCCCGTCGTACCGGAAACACCGGGGAGCTGTTTTTT
TRBV7-6	TRBJ2-5	many	TRBD2	CASARGGSGETQYF	TGTGCCAGCGCTCGAGGCGGGAGCGGTGAGACCCAGTACTTC
TRBV3-1	TRBJ2-7	many	-	CASSQKDYPTYEQYF	TGTGCCAGCAGCCAAAAGGACTACCCTACCTACGAGCAGTACTTC
TRBV5-1	TRBJ2-3	many	TRBD2	CASTKGGASGADTQYF	TGCGCCAGCACCAAAGGGGGGGCTAGCGGGGCAGATACGCAGTATTTT
TRBV28	TRBJ2-5	many	-	CASSRQKETQYF	TGTGCCAGCAGTAGGCAAAAAGAGACCCAGTACTTC
TRBV5-1	TRBJ2-5	many	TRBD2	CASSLELAGPKTQYF	TGCGCCAGCAGCTTGGAGCTAGCGGGACCTAAGACCCAGTACTTC
TRBV11-2	TRBJ2-7	medium-sized	-	CASSSRLDEQYF	TGTGCCAGCAGTTCGCGTCTGGACGAGCAGTACTTC
TRBV9	TRBJ2-3	many	-	CASSVNVGVTDTQYF	TGTGCCAGCAGCGTAAACGTGGGAGTCACAGATACGCAGTATTTT
TRBV27	TRBJ2-4	-	-	CASSLRAGPIAKNIQYF	TGTGCCAGCAGTTTGCGTGCGGGGCCTATAGCCAAAAACATTCAGTACTTC
TRBV20-1	TRBJ1-6	many	-	CSVGGVETLHF	TGCAGTGTGGGAGGCGTGGAGACCCTCCACTTT
TRBV11-3	TRBJ2-2	many	TRBD2	CASSATPSGRAGELFF	TGTGCCAGCAGCGCCACCCCCAGCGGGAGGGCCGGGGAGCTGTTTTTT
TRBV18	TRBJ2-3	-	TRBD2	CASSPGRETSTDTQYF	TGTGCCAGCTCCCCGGGGCGGGAGACTAGCACAGATACGCAGTATTTT
TRBV2	TRBJ2-7	-	-	CASSRGTSAEQYF	TGTGCCAGCAGCCGGGGGACCTCCGCCGAGCAGTACTTC
TRBV5-1	TRBJ2-7	many	TRBD2	CASRLAGSYEQYF	TGCGCCAGTAGACTAGCGGGGTCCTACGAGCAGTACTTC
TRBV5-1	TRBJ1-2	many	TRBD1	CASSPQGALYGYTF	TGCGCCAGCAGTCCACAGGGGGCGCTCTATGGCTACACCTTC
TRBV20-1	TRBJ1-6	many	-	CSARVEGGRTPLHF	TGCAGTGCTAGGGTAGAGGGTGGTAGAACACCCCTCCACTTT
TRBV20-1	TRBJ2-3	many	-	CSVDSLSGTTQYF	TGCAGTGTGGACAGCCTTTCCGGGACAACGCAGTATTTT
TRBV3-1	TRBJ2-2	-	-	CASSQGQDTGELFF	TGTGCCAGCAGCCAAGGGCAAGACACCGGGGAGCTGTTTTTT
TRBV27	TRBJ2-7	few	-	CAKRGRSDYEQYF	TGTGCCAAAAGGGGCAGGTCCGACTACGAGCAGTACTTC
TRBV20-1	TRBJ2-7	-	-	CSAITSFYEQYF	TGCAGTGCTATAACTAGCTTCTACGAGCAGTACTTC
TRBV4-1	TRBJ1-4	many	-	CASSQSPERRVEKLFF	TGCGCCAGCAGCCAGTCTCCCGAGAGGAGGGTCGAAAAACTGTTTTTT
TRBV12-3/TRBV12-4	TRBJ1-2	many	-	CASSQGQGGGYTF	TGTGCCAGCAGCCAGGGACAAGGAGGTGGCTACACCTTC
TRBV12-5	TRBJ2-1	many	-	CASGLGSASNEQFF	TGTGCTAGTGGTTTGGGGTCCGCCAGCAATGAGCAGTTCTTC
TRBV7-2	TRBJ2-1	many	-	CASSPSRNEQFF	TGTGCCAGCAGCCCATCTCGGAATGAGCAGTTCTTC
TRBV20-1	TRBJ2-2	-	-	CSARGGAGASTGELFF	TGCAGTGCTCGCGGGGGCGCGGGAGCCTCCACCGGGGAGCTGTTTTTT
TRBV15	TRBJ2-6	many	-	CATSRQGRGANVLTF	TGTGCCACCAGCAGACAGGGTAGAGGGGCCAACGTCCTGACTTTC
TRBV6-5	TRBJ2-5	many	-	CASKTAGPETQYF	TGTGCCAGCAAAACGGCGGGGCCGGAGACCCAGTACTTC
TRBV20-1	TRBJ2-1	many	TRBD2	CSARDRLAGSVYNEQFF	TGCAGTGCTAGAGATCGGCTAGCGGGATCCGTTTACAATGAGCAGTTCTTC